The following is a T cell receptor (beta chain) sequence with its context. As yet, its antigen is unknown. Here immunoSEQ multiplex PCR was the method, and the copy in TCRdb shows in-frame clones only, minus some. This table holds approximately 59,000 clones, over 90% found once. The data stem from a study of cytomegalovirus exposure and HLA in healthy donors. General study findings and limits: Specific recognition of CMV antigens was confirmed in vitro for a few chains (all CMV-associated). Rare sequences made up most TCRs, while some public TCRs were found in many donors.

Germline V gene sequence: CDR1 MNHNS, CDR2 SASEGT. Trimming cost V 6 bases and J 10 bases; bases outside gene matches: 13. This CDR3 is 14 amino acids long. Material: PBMCs. The chain employs TRBV6-1 and TRBJ1-1; 8 nucleotides line up with TRBD1. The sequence came from a man aged 18 to 29 in good health and CMV-seropositive. Written as DNA, the CDR3 is TGTGCCAGCAGCCGGGTAGGACAGGGAGACAGAGCTTTCTTT. Translated, it gives CASSRVGQGDRAFF.